A single T cell receptor (beta chain) is shown here with its context. This sample was included in a study of T cell responses to AZD1222 COVID-19 vaccine. The CDR3 is made up of 15 amino acids. Germline CDR1 and CDR2: SGHRS and YFSETQ. V was cut by 2 bases and J by 8 bases, with 19 bases left in between. Profiled with immunoSEQ multiplex PCR; TCRdb holds only in-frame clones, not every one. In the table there are roughly 180,000 clones, approximately 91% of which are singletons. This receptor was identified in an adult who received the AZD1222 COVID-19 vaccine. The chain links TRBV5-1 to TRBJ1-2; perhaps TRBD1 as D (6 bases). The sample here was peripheral blood, taken 28 days after the second AZD1222 dose. CDR3 coding DNA: TGCGCCAGCAGCTTAGGAACAGGGACGTTTTGGGGCTACACCTTC. Its translation is CASSLGTGTFWGYTF.